This T cell receptor beta chain was profiled in a study of cytomegalovirus exposure and HLA in healthy donors (dated by TCRdb to 2016 to 2017). Study-level background: According to an earlier analysis of several hundred of the donors, about 179 million T cells yielded 90 million to 140 million unique TCR beta sequences and approximately 300 Gb of sequence data. Around 300 gigabases of sequencing data and tens of millions of unique TCR sequences were included in an early release covering roughly 700 HLA-typed donors. Of the roughly 410 genotyped donors, 75% to 85% were placed in the genetic ancestry cluster associated with self-reported Caucasian donors. The aim of the study was to test whether cataloging public T cell receptors could identify signatures of past pathogen exposure. Using immunosequencing, the study profiled T cell repertoires from roughly 650 subjects and related those repertoires to cytomegalovirus serostatus. In addition to the first cohort of several hundred subjects, a separate validation cohort of 130 or so different subjects was used. To predict cytomegalovirus infection status, the study brought together high-throughput TCR immunosequencing, statistical association of individual TCRs with disease status, and machine learning. A later analysis re-examined previously published TCR beta repertoires from roughly 650 donors and added high-resolution HLA genotyping to investigate patterns of TCR occurrence. Rather than using new phenotypic data, the later analysis identified candidate immune exposures from TCR beta sequences and from how often those sequences occurred across donors. An earlier analysis of more than 450 of the donors used high-throughput TCR beta sequencing to judge whether each TCR beta V gene segment behaved as functional or pseudogenic. Donor age, sex, ethnicity and CMV serostatus were compiled alongside the repertoire data. Genome-wide SNP genotypes for about 65% of the 666 donors were used in a later genetic analysis, which treated that subset as a discovery cohort. Every discovery cohort repertoire had been produced on one sequencing platform. Class I and class II HLA loci were covered by the typing at four-digit resolution. The number of typed donors differed by locus: roughly 629-640 for A, B, C, DRB1 and DQB1; 500 to 550 for DQA1; approximately 610 for DPA1; and approximately 450 for DPB1. Because of strong linkage in the cohort, five DR-DQ haplotypes were treated as single units for association and clustering. Among some 400 genotyped donors of the cohort, an average of around 250,000 unique TCR beta nucleotide sequences was sequenced per donor, of which roughly 17% were non-productive.

Libraries were made using the immunoSEQ multiplex PCR assay. The multiplex PCR relied on a mix of 60 forward primers for TCR Vbeta segments and 13 reverse primers for TCR Jbeta segments. The CDR3 region of rearranged TCR beta genes was amplified from genomic DNA by a multiplex PCR assay. On the Illumina HiSeq System, the amplified TCR beta libraries were sequenced as 87-base-pair reads. Concerning the study's data processing: Across the 666 repertoires, a later analysis counted roughly 77 million unique TCR beta chains, roughly 11 million of which were shared by at least two donors. A nearest-neighbor algorithm error-corrected the raw reads and collapsed the reads into unique sequences, merging closely related sequences to remove PCR and sequencing errors. V, D and J gene segments were assigned by aligning CDR3 sequences to IMGT reference sequences. For a sequence to be retained, a match of at least six nucleotides to both a V gene segment and a J gene segment was required. A rearrangement was called productive if the CDR3 had no stop codons and remained in frame with V and J, and every other rearrangement was called non-productive. Following IMGT convention, CDR3 was defined as the stretch from the second conserved V-encoded cysteine to the conserved J-encoded phenylalanine. The earlier analysis of some 540 of the donors excluded any sequence lacking an unambiguous match to a single V gene segment. In an earlier analysis of around 600 of the donors, V segments were called functional above 56.7% productive rearrangements and were called segregating when the between-donor standard deviation exceeded 5%. A statistical classification framework was developed to diagnose cytomegalovirus status using the catalog of TCR beta chain sequences. In a later analysis, V and J genes were assigned by comparing TCR nucleotide sequences against IMGT/GENE-DB human TR gene sequences. Using the TCRdist pipeline, a later analysis assigned CDR3 sequences along with most-parsimonious VDJ recombination scenarios. In a later analysis, every TCR beta chain was defined by the combination of its CDR3 amino acid sequence and its V-gene family, and reads without a unique V-gene family were dropped. A later analysis removed roughly 590 highly shared, low-generation-probability nucleotide sequences to deal with suspected cross-contamination and a sequencing artifact. A later analysis calculated a clonal expansion index for each public chain from normalized within-repertoire ranks of inferred template counts. In a later analysis, generation probabilities were computed using a VDJ recombination model fitted to out-of-frame rearrangements, and the results were checked against IGoR. In a later analysis, hypergeometric tests were used to score TCR-TCR, TCR-HLA and TCR-CMV co-occurrence, with a repertoire-size bias correction applied to TCR pairs. A later analysis estimated false discovery rates by permuting HLA or CMV assignments 20 times. A later analysis grouped co-occurring TCRs with DBSCAN, adding TCRdist sequence similarity when clustering within HLA-allele-positive subsets. Co-occurrence clustering excluded repertoires with fewer than 30,000 or more than 120,000 public chains, plus five with anomalous nucleotide sharing. TCRdb stores this immuneACCESS table with in-frame sequences only. Part of the clones is absent; in the studies checked, under half of the shortfall reflects unresolved V genes, and no reason is known for the rest. Clone size and V and J calls were adopted from that table, with D and trimming inferred from the DNA. The sample table holds about 130,000 clones, of which 74% were seen once. The top ten clones comprise about 6% of the sample.

To note about this clone: It lacks a known antigen. One base away there is no much larger clone; base qualities are not given.

The cohort consisted of 600 to 750 healthy bone marrow donors. All cohort members were sampled while nominally healthy, although unrecorded immune exposures were likely present. The donor tested CMV seropositive and was one of the 289 seropositive cohort members. A peripheral blood sample was collected from each donor, and TCR beta sequencing was performed on peripheral blood mononuclear cells. The Qiagen DNeasy Blood Extraction Kit was used to extract genomic DNA from the blood cell samples. The investigation overall reported the following: A group of highly shared sequence variants was considered likely to be a technical artifact of the sequencing pipeline. For the cohort, immune exposure information was limited to CMV serostatus. The classifier was reported to diagnose cytomegalovirus status with high specificity and sensitivity in both the original cohort and the validation cohort. The authors suggested that the approach could potentially be generalized to other disease states and immunological phenotypes. Only TCR beta chains were sequenced in this cohort, and the absence of alpha or paired-chain data limited detectable features. A later analysis found that most CMV-associated TCR beta chains appeared HLA-restricted, with HLA associations seemingly driven largely by CMV exposure. Several of the top co-occurrence clusters appeared to be linked to parvovirus B19, influenza, CMV and Epstein-Barr virus, according to a later analysis. Because HLA typing was unavailable for some donors at each locus, only the typed subset was used in association tests. At a false discovery rate of 0.05, a later analysis linked 15,000 to 20,000 TCR beta sequences to specific HLA alleles. Because counts were too low, roughly 16 rarely observed V segments, including chromosome 9 orphons, were left out of the earlier analysis of 587 of the donors. An earlier analysis of approximately 500 of the donors showed that most TCR beta V segments appeared in productive rearrangements either about 87% or about 30% of the time, which broadly matched IMGT annotations. A further reported finding was that TCR beta sequences accurately predicted the HLA-A and HLA-B alleles for most subjects in the first cohort. According to a later genetic analysis, donors in an Asian-associated ancestry cluster had fewer N-insertions in productive TCRs than the approximately 710-donor mean. The study listed 164 TCR beta chains as associated with cytomegalovirus. Sequencing depth was assumed to be roughly uniform across donors in the presence/absence analyses, though that assumption may not hold. Correlated functional status among segregating V segments might reflect linkage disequilibrium, but an unknown experimental factor could not be ruled out. A later analysis found that TCR association rates varied across HLA loci, with DRB1 alleles showing the most associated TCRs and HLA-C alleles the fewest. In a later analysis, HLA-associated TCR beta chains were found to be more clonally expanded and to have lower generation probabilities than equally common non-associated chains. Some IMGT-functional V segments, including TRBV6-2 and TRBV6-3, could not be distinguished by the 87-base-pair reads and were therefore excluded. Across donors, most TCR sequences were observed very rarely, whereas some public TCRs were present in many individuals. Strong co-occurrence of HLA alleles, especially DR and DQ, made assigning TCR associations to individual alleles difficult. In a later genetic analysis, a missense DCLRE1C variant was associated with V-gene and J-gene trimming of TCR beta chains, and the association was replicated in an independent cohort. In vitro tests confirmed that three of the cytomegalovirus-associated TCR beta chains recognize cytomegalovirus antigens.

Trimmed from V: 5 bases; trimmed from J: 2 bases; junction bases lacking a gene match: 11. The CDR3 holds 17 amino acids from the cysteine to the phenylalanine. Just CDR3 DNA is preserved here, 51 bases in frame from base 1. CDR1 and CDR2 were assigned from the germline V gene (reference sequence) as SEHNR and FQNEAQ. This sequence originates from a woman in her 50s in good health and CMV-seropositive. The sequenced sample was PBMCs. The sequence is built from TRBV7-9 and TRBJ2-5; 10 central nucleotides agree with TRBD1. The bases read TGTGCCAGCAGCATAAGGGACAGGGGCTGGGGGCAAGAGACCCAGTACTTC. The encoded protein is CASSIRDRGWGQETQYF.